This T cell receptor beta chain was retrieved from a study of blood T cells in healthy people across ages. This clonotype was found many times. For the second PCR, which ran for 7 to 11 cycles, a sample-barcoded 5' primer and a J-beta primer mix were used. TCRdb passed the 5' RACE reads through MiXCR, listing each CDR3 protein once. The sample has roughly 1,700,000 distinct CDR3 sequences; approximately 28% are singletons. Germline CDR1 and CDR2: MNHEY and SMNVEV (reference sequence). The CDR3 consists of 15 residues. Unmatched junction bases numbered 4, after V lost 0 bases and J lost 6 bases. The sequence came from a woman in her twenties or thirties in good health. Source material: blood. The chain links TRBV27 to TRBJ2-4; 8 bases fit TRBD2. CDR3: CASSLSSGSTNIQYF. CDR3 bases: TGTGCCAGCAGTTTATCGAGCGGGAGTACAAACATTCAGTACTTC.